Below, 4 T cell receptor beta chains from the same sample are listed, as sequenced in a study of early T cells in non-severe SARS-CoV-2 infection. TCRdb ran MiXCR on the 5' RACE reads and lists one entry per CDR3 protein. The profile shows about 68,000 distinct CDR3 sequences, roughly 10% of them singletons. Specimen: whole blood. These receptors all stem from an adult who was a healthcare worker with PCR-confirmed SARS-CoV-2 infection or an uninfected control (not recorded which).

V gene TRBV20-1 combines with J gene TRBJ2-3, with 7 positions matching TRBD1. The germline CDR1 and CDR2 sequences are DFQATT and SNEGSKA (reference sequence). J gave up 3 bases and V 4 bases, and 7 bases lay outside the gene matches. The CDR3 covers 14 residues. The CDR3 sequence is CSAKPTGTTDTQYF. CDR3 sequence (DNA): TGCAGTGCTAAACCGACAGGGACAACAGATACGCAGTATTTT.

The chain uses TRBV9 and TRBJ2-5, with D unresolved. Germline V gives CDR1 SGDLS, CDR2 YYNGEE. The CDR3 consists of 14 residues. The V gene lost 1 base and the J gene lost 7 bases, with 14 bases spanning the gap. As DNA, the CDR3 is TGTGCCAGCAGCGTACTCGGTGGCCCAGGGACCCAGTACTTC. Amino acid sequence: CASSVLGGPGTQYF. Supplemented by reference TRBV9 and TRBJ2-5, the full variable domain reads DSGVTQTPKHLITATGQRVTLRCSPRSGDLSVYWYQQSLDQGLQFLIQYYNGEERAKGNILERFSAQQFPDLHSELNLSSLELGDSALYFCASSVLGGPGTQYFGPGTRLLVL.

This clonotype was counted a few times. The chain carries TRBV27 and TRBJ2-2; D may be TRBD1 (6 bases). The CDR3 spans 14 residues. V was cut by 6 bases and J by 7 bases, with 15 bases left in between. The germline CDR1 and CDR2 sequences are MNHEY and SMNVEV (reference sequence). The CDR3 region has the DNA TGTGCCAGCAGGTCGGACAGTACCCTCGGGGAGCTGTTTTTT. Protein: CASRSDSTLGELFF.

This clonotype was counted between two and nine times. The gene calls are TRBV6-2 or TRBV6-3 and TRBJ1-5; 8 bases fit TRBD1. Looked up from germline, CDR1 is MNHEY and CDR2 is SVGEGT. V lost 2 bases, J lost 5 bases, and 8 bases stayed unmatched. The CDR3 length is 16 residues. The CDR3 here is CASSYPDRVPHQPQHF. The CDR3 DNA reads TGTGCCAGCAGTTACCCGGACAGGGTTCCCCATCAGCCCCAGCATTTT.